A single sample gave rise to the 9 T cell receptor beta chains below, sequenced in a study of cytomegalovirus exposure and HLA in healthy donors. Profiling relied on immunoSEQ multiplex PCR, and the TCRdb table lists in-frame clones only, not all of them. The sample lists a few hundred thousand clones; roughly 85% were seen once. The sample was PBMCs. The receptors stem from a woman under 30 in good health and CMV-seronegative.

This clone has a single count. J is TRBJ1-1 and V is TRBV2, with D possibly being TRBD1 (6 bases). Germline V lookup: CDR1 SNHLY, CDR2 FYNNEI. The CDR3 runs 12 residues. V was trimmed by 4 bases and J by 10 bases, leaving 13 bases between them. CDR3 amino acids: CASSVDQGRAFF. The CDR3 DNA is TGTGCCAGCAGTGTTGATCAGGGGCGAGCTTTCTTT.

The chain links TRBV4-3 to TRBJ2-7, with TRBD1 matching 8 bases. Trimming cost V 4 bases and J 7 bases; bases outside gene matches: 12. The CDR3 is made up of 15 amino acids. Per germline, CDR1 LGHNA and CDR2 YSLEER. CDR3: CASSRDRGVAWEQYF. CDR3 sequence (DNA): TGCGCCAGCAGCCGAGACAGGGGAGTTGCGTGGGAGCAGTACTTC.

This chain joins TRBV13 and TRBJ2-7, with 7 bases that match TRBD2. Germline values: CDR1 PRHDT, CDR2 FYEKMQ (reference sequence). CDR3 size: 15 residues. V was clipped by 5 bases and J by 7 bases; unmatched bases: 14. CDR3 residues: CASSPRTRWPREQYF. DNA of the CDR3: TGTGCCAGCAGCCCAAGGACTAGGTGGCCTCGGGAGCAGTACTTC.

This clone was detected once. The chain has TRBV27 and TRBJ2-7, with D possibly being TRBD1 (5 bases). Trimming cost V 5 bases and J 1 base, with 9 bases left between them. The germline CDR1 and CDR2 sequences are MNHEY and SMNVEV (reference sequence). This CDR3 contains 13 residues. The CDR3 spells CASSQRGSYEQYF. The CDR3 DNA is TGTGCCAGCAGTCAAAGGGGTTCCTACGAGCAGTACTTC.

DNA for the CDR3: TGCGCCAGCAGCGCTACCGGAGTTCCTTATGGCTACACCTTC. This sequence encodes CASSATGVPYGYTF. The chain is built from TRBV4-3 and TRBJ1-2; D is undetermined. Germline-derived CDR1 and CDR2 are LGHNA and YSLEER. The CDR3 is 14 residues long. V gave up 5 bases and J gave up 5 bases, with 15 bases separating them.

This rearrangement joins TRBV5-1 to TRBJ2-2; 7 bases line up with TRBD1. Trimming cost V 3 bases and J 0 bases; bases outside gene matches: 2. The germline V gene has CDR1 SGHRS and CDR2 YFSETQ. The CDR3 loop spans 15 amino acids. The CDR3 coding sequence is TGCGCCAGCAGCTCCGGGACAGCGAACACCGGGGAGCTGTTTTTT. This sequence encodes CASSSGTANTGELFF.

The chain joins TRBV4-3 to TRBJ1-3; 9 bases fit TRBD1. The CDR3 loop spans 16 amino acids. V dropped 0 bases and J dropped 4; count of bases not matched to a gene: 4. CDR1 and CDR2 (germline): LGHNA, YSLEER. The CDR3 region has the DNA TGCGCCAGCAGCCAAGAAGGGGGGACAGGGGGAAACACCATATATTTT. Translated: CASSQEGGTGGNTIYF.

This clone came up many times. The chain is built from TRBV7-6 and TRBJ1-5; weak D call: TRBD1 (5 bases). Germline V CDR1 and CDR2: SGHVS, FNYEAQ. This CDR3 spans 15 amino acids. Trimming left V 1 base short and J 3 bases short, with 10 bases between. The CDR3 DNA reads TGTGCCAGCAGCTTAGATACAGGTATCAATCAGCCCCAGCATTTT. As protein: CASSLDTGINQPQHF.

The chain is built from TRBV6-6 and TRBJ2-1, with TRBD1 as a possible D gene (6 bases). The CDR3 totals 13 residues. CDR1 and CDR2 from the germline V gene are MNHNY and SVGAGI (reference sequence). V was clipped by 5 bases and J by 9 bases, with 14 bases between them. The DNA of the CDR3 is TGTGCCAGCAGTCCCGCGACAGGTAGTGAGCAGTTCTTC. Translation gives CASSPATGSEQFF.